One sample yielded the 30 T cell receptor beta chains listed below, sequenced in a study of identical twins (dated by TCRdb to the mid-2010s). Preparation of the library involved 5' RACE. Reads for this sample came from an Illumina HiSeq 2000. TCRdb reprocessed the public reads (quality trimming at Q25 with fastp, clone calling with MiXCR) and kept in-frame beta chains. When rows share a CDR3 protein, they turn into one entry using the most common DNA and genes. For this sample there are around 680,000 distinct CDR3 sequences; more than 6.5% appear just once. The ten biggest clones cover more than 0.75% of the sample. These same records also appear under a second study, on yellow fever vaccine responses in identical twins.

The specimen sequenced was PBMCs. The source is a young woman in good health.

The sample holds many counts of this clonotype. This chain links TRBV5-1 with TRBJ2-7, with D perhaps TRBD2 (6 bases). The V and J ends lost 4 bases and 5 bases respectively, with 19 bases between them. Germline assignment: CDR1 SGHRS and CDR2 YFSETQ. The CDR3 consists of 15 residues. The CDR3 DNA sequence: TGCGCCAGCAGCGTAATGCGGGACGGACCTCACGAGCAGTACTTC. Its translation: CASSVMRDGPHEQYF.

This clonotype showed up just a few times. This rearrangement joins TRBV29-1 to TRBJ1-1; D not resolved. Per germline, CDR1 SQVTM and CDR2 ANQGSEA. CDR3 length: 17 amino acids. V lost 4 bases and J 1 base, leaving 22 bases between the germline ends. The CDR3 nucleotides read TGCAGCGTTGTGGGAGATCCTTCGGTAATAGGGAACACTGAAGCTTTCTTT. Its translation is CSVVGDPSVIGNTEAFF.

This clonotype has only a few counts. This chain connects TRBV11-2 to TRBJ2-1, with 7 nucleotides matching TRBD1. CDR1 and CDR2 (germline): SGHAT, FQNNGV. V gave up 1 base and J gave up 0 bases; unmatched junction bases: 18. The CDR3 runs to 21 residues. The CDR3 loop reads CASSLVSSGQPVLSSYNEQFF. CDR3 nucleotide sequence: TGTGCCAGCAGCTTAGTCAGTTCGGGACAGCCAGTACTAAGCTCCTACAATGAGCAGTTCTTC.

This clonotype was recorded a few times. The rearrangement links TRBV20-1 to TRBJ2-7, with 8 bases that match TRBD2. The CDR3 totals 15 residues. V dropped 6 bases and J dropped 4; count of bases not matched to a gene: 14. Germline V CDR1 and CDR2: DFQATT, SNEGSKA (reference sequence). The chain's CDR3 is CSAKNIAGPSYEQYF. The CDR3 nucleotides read TGCAGTGCCAAAAATATAGCGGGGCCCTCGTACGAGCAGTACTTC.

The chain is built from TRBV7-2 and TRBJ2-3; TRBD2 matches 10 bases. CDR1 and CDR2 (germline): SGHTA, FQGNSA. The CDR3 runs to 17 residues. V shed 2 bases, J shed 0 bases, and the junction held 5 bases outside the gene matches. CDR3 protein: CASSLIGSGRSTDTQYF. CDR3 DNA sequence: TGTGCCAGCAGCTTAATTGGTAGCGGGAGGAGCACAGATACGCAGTATTTT.

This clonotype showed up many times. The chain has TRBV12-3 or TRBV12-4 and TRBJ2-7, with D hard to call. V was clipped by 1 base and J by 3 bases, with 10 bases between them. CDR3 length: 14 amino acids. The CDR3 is CASSLGLSLYEQYF. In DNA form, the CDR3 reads TGTGCCAGCAGTTTAGGGCTTTCACTCTACGAGCAGTACTTC.

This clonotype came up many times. The CDR3 DNA reads TGCGCCAGCAGCCAAGGGACTAGCGGGGGTTTCGGGGAGCTGTTTTTT. This sequence encodes CASSQGTSGGFGELFF. This chain uses TRBV4-3 with TRBJ2-2; TRBD2 matches at 13 bases. V gave up 1 base and J gave up 7 bases; unmatched junction bases: 3. The CDR3 has 16 residues. Germline-derived CDR1 and CDR2 are LGHNA and YSLEER.

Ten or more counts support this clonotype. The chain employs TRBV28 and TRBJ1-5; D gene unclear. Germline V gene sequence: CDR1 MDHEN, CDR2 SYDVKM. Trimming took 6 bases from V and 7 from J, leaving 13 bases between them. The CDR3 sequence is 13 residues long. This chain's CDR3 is CASSQDPRQPQHF. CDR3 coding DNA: TGTGCCAGCAGCCAAGACCCGAGACAGCCCCAGCATTTT. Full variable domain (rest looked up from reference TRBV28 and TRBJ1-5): DVKVTQSSRYLVKRTGEKVFLECVQDMDHENMFWYRQDPGLGLRLIYFSYDVKMKEKGDIPEGYSVSREKKERFSLILESASTNQTSMYLCASSQDPRQPQHFGDGTRLSIL.

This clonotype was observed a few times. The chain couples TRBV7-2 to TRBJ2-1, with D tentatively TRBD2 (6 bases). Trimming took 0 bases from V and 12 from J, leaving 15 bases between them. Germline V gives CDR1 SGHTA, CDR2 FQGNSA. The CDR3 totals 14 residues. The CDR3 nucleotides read TGTGCCAGCAGCTTAGCGGGGGGTCCTGGGCGGCAGTTCTTC. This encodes CASSLAGGPGRQFF.

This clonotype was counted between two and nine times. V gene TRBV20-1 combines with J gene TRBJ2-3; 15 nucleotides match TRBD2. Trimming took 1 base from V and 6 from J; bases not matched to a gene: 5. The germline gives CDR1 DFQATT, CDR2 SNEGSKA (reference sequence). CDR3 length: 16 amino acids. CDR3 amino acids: CSARGGGTSGGDTQYF. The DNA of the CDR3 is TGCAGTGCTAGAGGGGGAGGGACTAGCGGGGGGGATACGCAGTATTTT.

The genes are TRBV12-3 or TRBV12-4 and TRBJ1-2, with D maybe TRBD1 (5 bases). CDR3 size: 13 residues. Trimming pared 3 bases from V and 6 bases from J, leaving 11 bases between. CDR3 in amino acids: CASSFGGRDGYTF. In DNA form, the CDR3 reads TGTGCCAGCAGTTTCGGGGGTAGAGATGGCTACACCTTC.

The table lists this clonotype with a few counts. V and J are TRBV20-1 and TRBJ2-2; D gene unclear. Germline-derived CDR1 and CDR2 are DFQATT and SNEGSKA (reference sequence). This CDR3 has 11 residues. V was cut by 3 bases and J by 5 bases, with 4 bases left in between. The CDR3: CSASGTGELFF. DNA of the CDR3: TGCAGTGCTAGCGGGACCGGGGAGCTGTTTTTT.

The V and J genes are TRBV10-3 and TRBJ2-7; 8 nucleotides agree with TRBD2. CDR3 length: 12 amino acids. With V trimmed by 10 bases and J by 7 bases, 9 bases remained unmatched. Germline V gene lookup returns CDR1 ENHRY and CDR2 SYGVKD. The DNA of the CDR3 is TGTGCCACCGGGGGGGCGGAAGTAGAGCAGTACTTC. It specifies CATGGAEVEQYF.

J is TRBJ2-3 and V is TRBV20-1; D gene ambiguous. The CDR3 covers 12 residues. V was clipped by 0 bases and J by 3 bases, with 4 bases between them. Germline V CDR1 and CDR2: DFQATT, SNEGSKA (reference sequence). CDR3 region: CSARDRTDTQYF. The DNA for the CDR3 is TGCAGTGCTAGAGACCGAACAGATACGCAGTATTTT.

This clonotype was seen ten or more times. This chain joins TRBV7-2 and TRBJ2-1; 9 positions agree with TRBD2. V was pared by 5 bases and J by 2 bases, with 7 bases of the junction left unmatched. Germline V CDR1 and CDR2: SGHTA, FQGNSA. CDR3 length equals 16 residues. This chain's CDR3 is CASSLKGGRAYNEQFF. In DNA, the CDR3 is TGTGCCAGCAGCCTCAAAGGCGGGAGGGCCTACAATGAGCAGTTCTTC.

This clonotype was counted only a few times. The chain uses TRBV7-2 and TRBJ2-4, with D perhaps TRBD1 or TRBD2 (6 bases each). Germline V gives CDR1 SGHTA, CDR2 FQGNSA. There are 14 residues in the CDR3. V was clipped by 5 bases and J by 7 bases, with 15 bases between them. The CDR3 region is CASSENLGGNIQYF. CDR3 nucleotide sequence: TGTGCCAGCAGCGAAAACCTAGGGGGGAACATTCAGTACTTC.

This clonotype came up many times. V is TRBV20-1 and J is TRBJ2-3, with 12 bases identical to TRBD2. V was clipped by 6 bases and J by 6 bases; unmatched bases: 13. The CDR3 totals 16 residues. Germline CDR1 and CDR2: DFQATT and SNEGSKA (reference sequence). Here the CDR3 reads CSAVDPSGRDSDTQYF. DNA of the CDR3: TGCAGTGCGGTAGACCCTAGCGGGAGGGATTCGGATACGCAGTATTTT.

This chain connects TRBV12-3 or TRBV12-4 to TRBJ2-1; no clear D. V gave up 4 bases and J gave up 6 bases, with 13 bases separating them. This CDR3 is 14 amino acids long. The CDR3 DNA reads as TGTGCCAGCAGTTGGGCCGTGGGTGGCAATGAGCAGTTCTTC. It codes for CASSWAVGGNEQFF.

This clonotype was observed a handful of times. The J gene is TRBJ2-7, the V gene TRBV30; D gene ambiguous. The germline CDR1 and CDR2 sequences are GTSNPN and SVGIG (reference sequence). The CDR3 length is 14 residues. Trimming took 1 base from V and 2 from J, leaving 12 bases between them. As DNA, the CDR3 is TGTGCCTGGAGTGAGGATGGGAACCCCTACGAGCAGTACTTC. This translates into CAWSEDGNPYEQYF. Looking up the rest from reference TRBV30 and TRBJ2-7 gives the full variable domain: SQTIHQWPATLVQPVGSPLSLECTVEGTSNPNLYWYRQAAGRGLQLLFYSVGIGQISSEVPQNLSASRPQDRQFILSSKKLLLSDSGFYLCAWSEDGNPYEQYFGPGTRLTVT.

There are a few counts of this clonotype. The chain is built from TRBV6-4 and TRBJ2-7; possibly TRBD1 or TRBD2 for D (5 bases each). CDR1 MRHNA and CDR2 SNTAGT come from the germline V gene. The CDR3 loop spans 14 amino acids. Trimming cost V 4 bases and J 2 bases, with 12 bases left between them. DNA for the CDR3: TGTGCCAGCAGTGGCCGGGACGGAACCTACGAGCAGTACTTC. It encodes CASSGRDGTYEQYF.

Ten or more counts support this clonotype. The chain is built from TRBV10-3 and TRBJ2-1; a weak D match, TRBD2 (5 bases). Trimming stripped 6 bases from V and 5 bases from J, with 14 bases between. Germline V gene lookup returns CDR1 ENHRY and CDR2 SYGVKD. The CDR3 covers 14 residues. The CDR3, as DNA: TGTGCCATCAGGGAACAAGCGGTAAACAATGAGCAGTTCTTC. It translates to CAIREQAVNNEQFF.

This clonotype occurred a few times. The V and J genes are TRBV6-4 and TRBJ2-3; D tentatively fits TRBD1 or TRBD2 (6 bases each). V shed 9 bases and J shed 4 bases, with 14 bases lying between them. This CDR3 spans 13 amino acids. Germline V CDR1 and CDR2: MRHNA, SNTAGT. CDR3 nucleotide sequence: TGTGCCAGGAGAATGGGGGGCGCAGATACGCAGTATTTT. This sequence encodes CARRMGGADTQYF.

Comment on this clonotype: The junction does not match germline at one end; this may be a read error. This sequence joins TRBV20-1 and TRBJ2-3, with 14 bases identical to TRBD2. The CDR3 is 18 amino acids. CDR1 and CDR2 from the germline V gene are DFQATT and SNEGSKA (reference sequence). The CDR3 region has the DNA TGCTGTGCAACGGGACTAGCGGGAGATCTCCCAAGGAAAGATACGCAGTATTTT. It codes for CCATGLAGDLPRKDTQYF.

CDR3: CASSYLTQEETQYF. CDR3 nucleotide sequence: TGTGCCAGCAGTTATCTGACTCAGGAAGAGACCCAGTACTTC. This chain connects TRBV6-2 or TRBV6-3 to TRBJ2-5; D unresolved. This CDR3 is built from 14 residues. The V and J ends lost 3 bases and 3 bases respectively, with 11 bases between them. Germline V lookup: CDR1 MNHEY, CDR2 SVGEGT.

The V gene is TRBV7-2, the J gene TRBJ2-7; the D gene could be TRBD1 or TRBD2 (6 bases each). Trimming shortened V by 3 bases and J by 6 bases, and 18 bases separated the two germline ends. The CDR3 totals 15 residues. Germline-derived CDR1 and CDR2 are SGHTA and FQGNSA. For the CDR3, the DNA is TGTGCCAGCAGCTTTGCGGGACAAGTCGGGTCCGAGCAGTACTTC. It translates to CASSFAGQVGSEQYF. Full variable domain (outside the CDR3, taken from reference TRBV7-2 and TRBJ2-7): GAGVSQSPSNKVTEKGKDVELRCDPISGHTALYWYRQSLGQGLEFLIYFQGNSAPDKSGLPSDRFSAERTGGSVSTLTIQRTQQEDSAVYLCASSFAGQVGSEQYFGPGTRLTVT.

CDR3 in DNA: TGTGCCAGCAGCTTGGCCGGGACTAGTCACTACGAGCAGTACTTC. This sequence encodes CASSLAGTSHYEQYF. V gene TRBV7-9 combines with J gene TRBJ2-7, with 8 nucleotides matching TRBD2. The V segment lost 3 bases and the J segment 3 bases; nucleotides outside the gene matches: 7. This CDR3 is built from 15 residues. Germline assignment: CDR1 SEHNR and CDR2 FQNEAQ (reference sequence). Complete variable domain (other parts from reference TRBV7-9 and TRBJ2-7): DTGVSQNPRHKITKRGQNVTFRCDPISEHNRLYWYRQTLGQGPEFLTYFQNEAQLEKSRLLSDRFSAERPKGSFSTLEIQRTEQGDSAMYLCASSLAGTSHYEQYFGPGTRLTVT.

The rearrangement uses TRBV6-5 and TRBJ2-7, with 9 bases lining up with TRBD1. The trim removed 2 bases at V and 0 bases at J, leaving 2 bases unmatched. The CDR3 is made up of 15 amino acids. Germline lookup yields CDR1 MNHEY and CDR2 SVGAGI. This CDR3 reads CASSYKGQGSYEQYF. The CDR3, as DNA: TGTGCCAGCAGTTACAAGGGACAGGGCTCCTACGAGCAGTACTTC.

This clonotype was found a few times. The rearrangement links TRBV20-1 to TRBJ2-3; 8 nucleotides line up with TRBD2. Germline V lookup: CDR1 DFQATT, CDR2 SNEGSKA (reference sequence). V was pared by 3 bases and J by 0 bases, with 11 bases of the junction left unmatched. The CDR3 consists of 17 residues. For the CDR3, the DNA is TGCAGTGCTAGGGTAGCGGGATCGCCCCTTAGCACAGATACGCAGTATTTT. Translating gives CSARVAGSPLSTDTQYF.

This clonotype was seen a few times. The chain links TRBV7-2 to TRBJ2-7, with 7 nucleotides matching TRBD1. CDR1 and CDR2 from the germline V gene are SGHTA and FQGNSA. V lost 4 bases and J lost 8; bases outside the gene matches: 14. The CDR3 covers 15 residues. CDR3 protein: CASSSRQGAPRQQYF. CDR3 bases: TGTGCCAGCAGCTCCCGACAGGGAGCCCCTAGACAGCAGTACTTC. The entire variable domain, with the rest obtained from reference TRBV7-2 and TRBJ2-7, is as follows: GAGVSQSPSNKVTEKGKDVELRCDPISGHTALYWYRQSLGQGLEFLIYFQGNSAPDKSGLPSDRFSAERTGGSVSTLTIQRTQQEDSAVYLCASSSRQGAPRQQYFGPGTRLTVT.

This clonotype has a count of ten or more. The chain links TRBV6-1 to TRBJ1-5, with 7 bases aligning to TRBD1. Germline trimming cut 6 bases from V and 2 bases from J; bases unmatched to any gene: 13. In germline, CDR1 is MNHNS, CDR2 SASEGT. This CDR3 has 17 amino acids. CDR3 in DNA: TGTGCCAGCAGGCCTTATACAGGGGAAGGGCGCAATCAGCCCCAGCATTTT. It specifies CASRPYTGEGRNQPQHF.